This record looks at one T cell receptor beta chain sequence and its context. The CDR3 is 11 amino acids. Germline loops: CDR1 DFQATT, CDR2 SNEGSKA (reference sequence). The germline V and J ends were trimmed by 3 bases and 3 bases, with 5 bases remaining between them. Assay: immunoSEQ multiplex PCR; the TCRdb copy retains only in-frame clones and omits some. In the table there are roughly 520,000 clones, approximately 87% of which are singletons. The sample originates from a study of blood T cell repertoires in COVID-19. Sample: PBMCs or T cells enriched from blood (not recorded which). V usage is TRBV20-1 and J usage is TRBJ1-1; D is undetermined. This sequence originates from a woman between 40 and 55 years old who had recovered from COVID-19. CDR3 DNA sequence: TGCAGTGCTAGGGGCGACACTGAAGCTTTCTTT. This gives the protein CSARGDTEAFF.